This T cell receptor (beta chain) was documented in a study of CD8+CD57+ T cells in acquired aplastic anemia. For sequencing, patients were chosen who had shown expansion of CD8+CD57+ cells by flow cytometry. V was clipped by 1 base and J by 3 bases, with 7 bases between them. Germline CDR1 LNHNV, CDR2 YYDKDF (reference sequence). This CDR3 region has 13 residues. TCR beta VDJ combinations and CDR3 sequences were profiled from genomic DNA. TCRdb itself ran the reads through MiXCR, one entry per CDR3 protein. The table shows 90,000 to 150,000 distinct CDR3 sequences, with 50% to 60% occurring only once.

The chain combines TRBV15 with TRBJ2-7; no clear D. This receptor was taken from a human donor with aplastic anemia. Material: sorted CD4+, CD8+, or CD8+CD57+ T cells (not recorded which) from PBMCs. CDR3 protein: CATSRVRFYEQYF. For the CDR3, the DNA is TGTGCCACCAGCAGAGTTCGGTTCTACGAGCAGTACTTC.